Here is one T cell receptor (beta chain) with its context. TCRdb's copy holds only in-frame clones and misses some; the assay was immunoSEQ multiplex PCR. The data contain more than 95,000 clones, over 90% of them singletons. The data originate from a study of T cell responses to AZD1222 COVID-19 vaccine. Trimming took off 2 bases at V and 6 bases at J, with 14 bases between the two ends. The CDR3 totals 15 residues. Germline CDR1 ENHRY, CDR2 SYGVKD. The chain recombines TRBV10-3 with TRBJ2-1; a weak D match, TRBD1 (8 bases). The TCR was taken from an adult in good health. Source: peripheral blood, taken on day 0 of AZD1222 vaccination. CDR3 in DNA: TGTGCCATCAGTGAGGGACAGGGAGGGGGCAATGAGCAGTTCTTC. Translating it yields CAISEGQGGGNEQFF.